Shown below are 13 T cell receptor beta chains from a single sample sequenced in a study of T-cell reconstitution after alpha-beta-depleted transplantation in children. Unique molecular identifiers were used to barcode this TCRbeta library. Using its own MiXCR run on the PCR reads, TCRdb lists one record per CDR3 protein. The sample has fewer than 250,000 distinct CDR3 sequences, around 7.5% seen once. Sequenced here: PBMCs, mostly from graft donor cells, sampled 180 days after TCRalphabeta/CD19-depleted stem cell transplant. The receptors come from a male patient younger than 18 who had a stem cell transplant for acute lymphoblastic leukemia, so the T cells may come from the graft donor.

This clonotype was recorded at least ten times. V is TRBV29-1 and J is TRBJ2-1, with 7 bases identical to TRBD1. This CDR3 has 14 amino acids. CDR1 is SQVTM, CDR2 ANQGSEA, per germline. V lost 4 bases and J lost 5; bases outside the gene matches: 8. The CDR3 DNA reads TGCAGCGTTGCGGGCAGGGGGTCGAACAATGAGCAGTTCTTC. Amino acids: CSVAGRGSNNEQFF.

The rearrangement uses TRBV7-9 and TRBJ1-1; D remains unclear. In germline, CDR1 is SEHNR, CDR2 FQNEAQ (reference sequence). This CDR3 is 14 amino acids long. V was clipped by 1 base and J by 6 bases, with 12 bases between them. In nucleotides, the CDR3 is TGTGCCAGCAGCTTAGATGATCCAATTTCTGAAGCTTTCTTT. Translated, it gives CASSLDDPISEAFF. Full variable domain (outside the CDR3, taken from reference TRBV7-9 and TRBJ1-1): DTGVSQNPRHKITKRGQNVTFRCDPISEHNRLYWYRQTLGQGPEFLTYFQNEAQLEKSRLLSDRFSAERPKGSFSTLEIQRTEQGDSAMYLCASSLDDPISEAFFGQGTRLTVV.

This clonotype was observed many times. The V and J genes are TRBV10-3 and TRBJ2-1; the D gene could be TRBD1 or TRBD2 (5 bases each). CDR3 size: 14 residues. Germline V gene data show CDR1 as ENHRY and CDR2 as SYGVKD. Trimming took 7 bases from V and 7 from J, leaving 17 bases between them. The CDR3 DNA reads as TGTGCCATCAACCCCACGGGACCCCTTAATGAGCAGTTCTTC. It yields the protein CAINPTGPLNEQFF.

This clonotype has only a few counts. The chain uses TRBV12-3 or TRBV12-4 and TRBJ2-7; D call uncertain. The V and J ends lost 3 bases and 5 bases respectively, with 11 bases between them. The CDR3 extends over 13 amino acids. The CDR3 spells CASSLGNYNEQYF. The CDR3 DNA reads as TGTGCCAGCAGTTTGGGGAATTATAACGAGCAGTACTTC.

This clonotype was seen ten or more times. The V call is TRBV12-3 or TRBV12-4, the J call TRBJ1-4, with TRBD1 as a possible D gene (6 bases). Trimming pared 3 bases from V and 7 bases from J, leaving 15 bases between. The CDR3 runs 15 residues. The DNA for the CDR3 is TGTGCCAGCAGTTTTGGGGGGGCGAGGGTTGAAAAACTGTTTTTT. Amino acid sequence: CASSFGGARVEKLFF.

This clonotype has at least ten counts. This chain links TRBV12-3 or TRBV12-4 with TRBJ1-4; D ambiguous. Trimming shortened V by 3 bases and J by 7 bases, and 9 bases separated the two germline ends. The length of the CDR3 is 13 residues. The CDR3 loop is CASSLWGSEKLFF. CDR3 DNA: TGTGCCAGCAGTTTGTGGGGAAGTGAAAAACTGTTTTTT.

The J gene is TRBJ2-1, the V gene TRBV12-3 or TRBV12-4; D not certain. Trimming shortened V by 4 bases and J by 6 bases, and 16 bases separated the two germline ends. The CDR3 consists of 15 residues. CDR3 coding DNA: TGTGCCAGCAGTTACGGCGGATCTACTCGCAATGAGCAGTTCTTC. Its translation is CASSYGGSTRNEQFF.

This clonotype was detected many times. As DNA, the CDR3 is TGTGCCAGCAGCCAAGGAGAGGGAAACACCATATATTTT. Translation gives CASSQGEGNTIYF. V usage is TRBV3-1 and J usage is TRBJ1-3, with no clear D. V dropped 1 base and J dropped 4 bases, with 5 bases sitting between them. The CDR3 consists of 13 residues. Germline V gene sequence: CDR1 LGHDT, CDR2 YNNKEL (reference sequence).

This clonotype has ten or more counts. The chain combines TRBV10-3 with TRBJ2-2; D is undetermined. The V end was cut by 2 bases, the J end by 8 bases, with 12 bases between. The germline V gene has CDR1 ENHRY and CDR2 SYGVKD. The CDR3 totals 14 residues. Here the CDR3 reads CAISEPGPGGELFF. The CDR3 DNA follows: TGTGCCATCAGTGAGCCAGGTCCCGGGGGGGAGCTGTTTTTT.

On this clonotype itself: Being one base from a much bigger clone, this may be a read error. The J gene is TRBJ2-1, the V gene TRBV2; the D is unclear. Germline values: CDR1 SNHLY, CDR2 FYNNEI. The CDR3 covers 13 residues. The CDR3 sequence is CASSWASYYEQFF. For the CDR3, the DNA is TGTGCCAGCAGTTGGGCCAGCTACTATGAGCAGTTCTTC.

This clonotype was found a few times. This chain uses TRBV7-6 with TRBJ1-1, with a tentative D call TRBD1 (5 bases). Germline loops: CDR1 SGHVS, CDR2 FNYEAQ. V was cut by 1 base and J by 4 bases, with 16 bases left in between. This CDR3 region has 16 residues. CDR3: CASSLGRSGTSTEAFF. The CDR3, as DNA: TGTGCCAGCAGCTTAGGTAGGTCAGGGACGAGCACTGAAGCTTTCTTT.

Many counts were recorded for this clonotype. The gene calls are TRBV24-1 and TRBJ2-1; TRBD1 matches 10 bases. Trimming at V came to 10 bases and at J to 3 bases, leaving 14 bases not matched to a gene. CDR1 is KGHDR and CDR2 is SFDVKD in the germline V gene. There are 17 residues in the CDR3. The CDR3 DNA is TGTGCCACGACCTGTCCAGGGACAGGGGCTAACTACAATGAGCAGTTCTTC. Residues: CATTCPGTGANYNEQFF.

This clonotype was observed a handful of times. This rearrangement joins TRBV7-3 to TRBJ2-2; TRBD1 agrees at 12 bases. The length of the CDR3 is 17 residues. Trimming took 5 bases from V and 4 from J; bases not matched to a gene: 8. The germline gives CDR1 SGHTA, CDR2 FQGTGA. CDR3 nucleotide sequence: TGTGCCAGCAGCAAATCCGGGACAGGGGGCACCACCGGGGAGCTGTTTTTT. Translating gives CASSKSGTGGTTGELFF.